This T cell receptor beta chain was retrieved from a study of blood T cell repertoires in COVID-19. Germline assignment: CDR1 ENHRY and CDR2 SYGVKD. Trimming removed 9 bases from V and 3 bases from J; junction bases left unmatched: 17. CDR3 length: 17 residues. Repertoires were generated with immunoSEQ multiplex PCR, while TCRdb's copy carries only in-frame clones and drops some. The sample yields under 250,000 clones, nearly 90% seen once. This clone was observed once. The chain employs TRBV10-3 and TRBJ2-3, with 8 bases aligning to TRBD1. The material sequenced was PBMCs or T cells enriched from blood (not recorded which). The TCR was taken from a man aged 30 to 39 who had recovered from COVID-19. This CDR3 is CAIAGQGSPWGTDTQYF. CDR3 nucleotides: TGTGCCATAGCCGGACAGGGTAGCCCTTGGGGTACAGATACGCAGTATTTT.